These 17 T cell receptor beta chains originate from one sample sequenced in a study of CD8 T cells in ankylosing spondylitis. Study outcomes and limitations: What appeared characteristic of ankylosing spondylitis blood was a TCR beta motif of eight highly homologous variants.

What these receptors recognize is not known. TCRdb processed the 5' RACE reads anew with MiXCR; each CDR3 protein has one entry. Seen here are around 890,000 distinct CDR3 sequences, over 9.5% observed once, and the top ten hold about 0.5%. Sequenced sample: blood, either unsorted or a sorted T cell fraction (not recorded which). The receptors were gathered from a male donor with ankylosing spondylitis.

This sequence joins TRBV7-9 and TRBJ2-2, with 15 bases that match TRBD2. V lost 5 bases and J lost 5; bases outside the gene matches: 6. From germline, CDR1 is SEHNR and CDR2 FQNEAQ (reference sequence). CDR3 length equals 17 residues. DNA for the CDR3: TGTGCCAGCAGCCGGACTAGCGGGGGGGCAAGGACCGGGGAGCTGTTTTTT. Its translation is CASSRTSGGARTGELFF.

This clonotype was observed a handful of times. The chain employs TRBV21-1 and TRBJ1-1; the table's TRBD1 call for D was not verified on the DNA. TRBV21-1 is noted as a pseudogene. This CDR3 spans 17 amino acids. CDR3 nucleotides: TGTGCCAGCAGCAAAGTTTGGACCGGGACCGGAGGCACTGAAGCTTTCTTT. It specifies CASSKVWTGTGGTEAFF.

V is TRBV5-1 and J is TRBJ2-5; D uncertain. The CDR3 is made up of 15 amino acids. V dropped 0 bases and J dropped 1 base, with 10 bases sitting between them. The V gene's germline CDR1 is SGHRS and CDR2 YFSETQ. For the CDR3, the DNA is TGCGCCAGCAGCTTGGATCCCTACAGCCAAGAGACCCAGTACTTC. As protein: CASSLDPYSQETQYF. Based on the CDR3 plus reference TRBV5-1 and TRBJ2-5, the full variable domain is KAGVTQTPRYLIKTRGQQVTLSCSPISGHRSVSWYQQTPGQGLQFLFEYFSETQRNKGNFPGRFSGRQFSNSRSEMNVSTLELGDSALYLCASSLDPYSQETQYFGPGTRLLVL.

V gene TRBV10-3 combines with J gene TRBJ2-6, with D perhaps TRBD1 or TRBD2 (5 bases each). In germline, CDR1 is ENHRY, CDR2 SYGVKD. There are 16 residues in the CDR3. V lost 6 bases, J lost 0 bases, and 12 bases lay in between. The CDR3 protein is CAIRADTDSGANVLTF. CDR3 DNA sequence: TGTGCCATCAGAGCGGACACCGACTCTGGGGCCAACGTCCTGACTTTC.

This clonotype was seen many times. The V and J genes are TRBV5-1 and TRBJ1-6; D uncertain. The CDR3 is 13 residues long. Trimming pared 0 bases from V and 10 bases from J, leaving 8 bases between. In germline, CDR1 is SGHRS, CDR2 YFSETQ. The CDR3 region is CASSLGVGSPLHF. CDR3 nucleotides: TGCGCCAGCAGCTTGGGGGTCGGATCACCCCTCCACTTT.

The CDR3 sequence is CASRFLHGLGAFF. CDR3 in DNA: TGTGCCAGCAGGTTCCTACATGGTCTTGGGGCTTTCTTT. The rearrangement uses TRBV6-1 and TRBJ1-1, with D unclear. V was cut by 6 bases and J by 11 bases, with 19 bases left in between. This CDR3 is 13 amino acids long. Germline CDR1 is MNHNS and CDR2 is SASEGT.

This chain joins TRBV6-6 and TRBJ1-2; D gene ambiguous. This CDR3 has 13 amino acids. Germline lookup yields CDR1 MNHNY and CDR2 SVGAGI (reference sequence). Trimming removed 8 bases at V and 0 bases at J, with 10 bases between. CDR3 bases: TGTGCCAGCTCCTCTTCAGCTAACTATGGCTACACCTTC. Amino acid sequence: CASSSSANYGYTF.

V usage is TRBV9 and J usage is TRBJ2-1; a weak D match, TRBD1 (6 bases). The CDR3 runs to 13 residues. Deletions cut 0 bases from V and 9 bases from J, with 10 bases between. Germline V lookup: CDR1 SGDLS, CDR2 YYNGEE. CDR3 DNA sequence: TGTGCCAGCAGCGTAGACAGGGAACGTGAGCAGTTCTTC. Translated: CASSVDREREQFF.

This clonotype was observed at least ten times. The rearrangement links TRBV12-3 or TRBV12-4 to TRBJ1-1, with D unclear. V was pared by 4 bases and J by 0 bases, with 6 bases between. This CDR3 spans 13 amino acids. CDR3 residues: CASSSQMNTEAFF. The CDR3 coding sequence is TGTGCCAGCAGTTCACAGATGAACACTGAAGCTTTCTTT.

The chain recombines TRBV28 with TRBJ1-2; no firm D call. V lost 5 bases, J lost 8 bases, and 18 bases lay in between. Germline CDR1 MDHEN, CDR2 SYDVKM. The CDR3 consists of 14 residues. The CDR3 here is CASSLLEAAGGYTF. DNA for the CDR3: TGTGCCAGCAGTCTCCTCGAGGCCGCGGGCGGCTACACCTTC.

V usage is TRBV4-2 and J usage is TRBJ2-1; D call uncertain. Trimming removed 2 bases from V and 2 bases from J, with 10 bases in between. The germline V gene has CDR1 LGHNA and CDR2 YNFKEQ. The CDR3 spans 15 residues. CDR3 in amino acids: CASSQQATTYNEQFF. CDR3 nucleotides: TGTGCCAGCAGCCAACAAGCCACGACCTACAATGAGCAGTTCTTC.

The chain is built from TRBV4-3 and TRBJ2-2; D is tentatively TRBD1 or TRBD2 (5 bases each). Germline V gives CDR1 LGHNA, CDR2 YSLEER. With 4 bases removed from V and 0 bases from J, the gap between germline ends came to 9 bases. The CDR3 has 15 residues. The CDR3 DNA reads TGCGCCAGCAGCCTCGAGGGGTCGAACACCGGGGAGCTGTTTTTT. It is translated as CASSLEGSNTGELFF.

This clonotype has at least ten counts. J is TRBJ2-1 and V is TRBV11-2; D remains ambiguous. From germline, CDR1 is SGHAT and CDR2 FQNNGV. Trimming shortened V by 1 base and J by 3 bases, and 4 bases separated the two germline ends. The CDR3 contains 13 residues. This chain's CDR3 is CASSLGNYNEQFF. In DNA form, the CDR3 reads TGTGCCAGCAGCTTAGGTAACTACAATGAGCAGTTCTTC.

As for this clonotype: Compared with germline, one end of the junction differs, possibly owing to a read error. This chain links TRBV7-8 with TRBJ2-1; D is unclear. The CDR3 sequence is 15 residues long. Germline V gives CDR1 SGHVS, CDR2 FQNEAQ. The CDR3 spells CVSSPALDLYNEQFF. The CDR3 coding sequence is TGTGTCAGCAGCCCCGCGCTAGACTTATACAATGAGCAGTTCTTC.

V gene TRBV5-1 combines with J gene TRBJ2-5, with 7 bases lining up with TRBD2. The CDR3 contains 15 residues. Germline V CDR1 and CDR2: SGHRS, YFSETQ. J gave up 7 bases and V 0 bases, and 9 bases lay outside the gene matches. The CDR3 spells CASSLAGLVLRTQYF. CDR3 DNA: TGCGCCAGCAGCTTGGCCGGACTAGTGCTGCGGACCCAGTACTTC.

V usage is TRBV11-2 and J usage is TRBJ1-1; D gene ambiguous. The CDR3 totals 14 residues. V was shortened by 6 bases and J by 0 bases, with 11 bases between the two germline ends. The germline gives CDR1 SGHAT, CDR2 FQNNGV. As DNA, the CDR3 is TGTGCCAGCAGTTTCACTGTACTGAACACTGAAGCTTTCTTT. This translates into CASSFTVLNTEAFF.

This clonotype was counted only a few times. The chain couples TRBV5-1 to TRBJ1-5; D remains unclear. Germline CDR1 and CDR2: SGHRS and YFSETQ. The CDR3 sequence is 14 residues long. The V end was cut by 4 bases, the J end by 2 bases, with 10 bases between. For the CDR3, the DNA is TGCGCCAGCAGCCCAGACATGGGCAATCAGCCCCAGCATTTT. It translates to CASSPDMGNQPQHF. Full variable domain (missing parts from reference TRBV5-1 and TRBJ1-5): KAGVTQTPRYLIKTRGQQVTLSCSPISGHRSVSWYQQTPGQGLQFLFEYFSETQRNKGNFPGRFSGRQFSNSRSEMNVSTLELGDSALYLCASSPDMGNQPQHFGDGTRLSIL.